These T cell receptor beta chains were read from a single sample in a study of blood T cell repertoires in COVID-19. TCRdb keeps only in-frame clones here, not all; method: immunoSEQ multiplex PCR. This table has about 63,000 clones, about 70% appearing once. The sample consisted of peripheral blood. Receptor source: a woman older than 75 with acute or convalescent COVID-19. The CDR3 runs from the conserved cysteine through the conserved F or W. A D gene is named only where the DNA matches it firmly. Clone size is shown for a subset of rows, as once, few, many or a class of expanded clone.

j_call	clone_size	d_call	v_call	cdr3_aa	cdr3_nt
TRBJ2-6	NA	NA	TRBV5-1	CASTRSSSGANVLTF	TGCGCCAGCACCCGTAGCAGCTCTGGGGCCAACGTCCTGACTTTC
TRBJ1-5	NA	NA	TRBV2	CASRAHGTTSNQPQHF	TGTGCCAGCAGGGCACACGGGACAACTAGCAATCAGCCCCAGCATTTT
TRBJ2-7	NA	NA	TRBV11-3	CASSLGRGHEQYF	TGTGCCAGCAGCTTAGGCAGGGGCCACGAGCAGTACTTC
TRBJ1-4	NA	TRBD1	TRBV28	CASSPWTGVREKLFF	TGTGCCAGCAGTCCCTGGACAGGGGTGAGGGAAAAACTGTTTTTT
TRBJ2-5	few	NA	TRBV28	CASSLGGGDQETQYF	TGTGCCAGCAGTTTAGGAGGAGGGGACCAAGAGACCCAGTACTTC
TRBJ2-5	NA	NA	TRBV3-1/TRBV3-2	CASSQAGVETQYF	TGTGCCAGCAGCCAAGCAGGGGTCGAGACCCAGTACTTC
TRBJ2-4	NA	TRBD1	TRBV7-2	CASSPWTGVGIQYF	TGTGCCAGCAGCCCGTGGACAGGGGTGGGCATTCAGTACTTC
TRBJ1-1	few	TRBD1	TRBV5-1	CASSSSGTGHTEAFF	TGCGCCAGCAGCTCCTCCGGGACAGGGCACACTGAAGCTTTCTTT
TRBJ1-4	NA	TRBD1	TRBV7-9	CASSSYGQGQTNEKLFF	TGTGCCAGCAGCTCCTACGGACAGGGGCAAACTAATGAAAAACTGTTTTTT
TRBJ2-3	NA	NA	TRBV6-5	CASGPGGLYTQYF	TGTGCCAGCGGCCCGGGTGGTCTCTATACGCAGTATTTT
TRBJ2-2	NA	TRBD2	TRBV28	CASSEIAGGRTGELFF	TGTGCCAGCAGTGAAATAGCGGGAGGTCGGACCGGGGAGCTGTTTTTT
TRBJ1-1	NA	NA	TRBV11-3	CASSSTQNTEAFF	TGTGCCAGCAGCTCTACGCAGAACACTGAAGCTTTCTTT
TRBJ2-3	NA	TRBD2	TRBV3-1/TRBV3-2	CASSRLAADTQYF	TGTGCCAGCAGTCGACTAGCAGCAGATACGCAGTATTTT
TRBJ1-2	NA	TRBD1	TRBV7-3	CASSLDRVEGYTF	TGTGCCAGCAGCTTAGACAGGGTGGAAGGCTACACCTTC
TRBJ2-5	NA	TRBD2	TRBV7-3	CASSPNHGRMETQYF	TGTGCCAGCAGCCCGAACCACGGGAGGATGGAGACCCAGTACTTC
TRBJ1-5	NA	TRBD1	TRBV29-1	CSVWTGTFGEPQHF	TGCAGCGTTTGGACAGGCACCTTTGGGGAGCCCCAGCATTTT
TRBJ1-1	NA	NA	TRBV5-1	CASSSDRGGYTEAFF	TGCGCCAGCAGCTCAGACCGAGGGGGTTACACTGAAGCTTTCTTT
TRBJ2-4	few	NA	TRBV16	CASSQSKVAGNIQYF	TGTGCCAGCAGCCAATCCAAGGTAGCTGGAAACATTCAGTACTTC
TRBJ2-2	NA	NA	TRBV18	CASSLGGSNTGELFF	TGTGCCAGCTCACTAGGCGGTTCGAACACCGGGGAGCTGTTTTTT
TRBJ2-7	NA	TRBD1	TRBV28	CASSLSGTGVEQYF	TGTGCCAGCAGTTTGTCCGGGACAGGGGTCGAGCAGTACTTC